The rows below give T cell receptor beta chains drawn from one sample of a study of shared clonotypes between healthy human individuals. Profiled with immunoSEQ multiplex PCR; TCRdb holds only in-frame clones, not every one. This sample carries 450,000 to 500,000 clones, around 80% of them seen once, and the ten largest clones take approximately 12%. The specimen sequenced was PBMCs. All receptors derive from a woman in her 40s in good health. Some clones in this sample may be carry-over from other donors' samples. Both conserved end residues are part of each CDR3. The D gene is left open where the match is weak. Clone size is shown for a subset of rows, as once, few, many or a class of expanded clone.

.,TRBV4-1,TRBJ2-5,.,CASTLGWGRGSQETQYF,TGCGCCAGCACCCTGGGGTGGGGGAGAGGTTCCCAAGAGACCCAGTACTTC
.,TRBV11-2,TRBJ1-1,few,CASSSLTGSNTEAFF,TGTGCCAGCAGCTCCTTGACAGGCTCGAACACTGAAGCTTTCTTT
.,TRBV5-1,TRBJ2-7,few,CASSLDGYEQYF,TGCGCCAGCAGCTTGGATGGCTACGAGCAGTACTTC
TRBD2,TRBV28,TRBJ2-5,.,CASSLTGLAGGPGETQYF,TGTGCCAGCAGCCTCACTGGACTAGCGGGAGGGCCAGGAGAGACCCAGTACTTC
.,TRBV7-9,TRBJ2-1,.,CASSLASRWEQFF,TGTGCCAGCAGCTTAGCGAGCCGCTGGGAGCAGTTCTTC
TRBD1,TRBV27,TRBJ2-1,.,CASSSRDRGGYNEQFF,TGTGCCAGCAGTTCCCGGGACAGAGGGGGCTACAATGAGCAGTTCTTC
.,TRBV28,TRBJ1-2,.,CATGDYGYTF,TGTGCTACGGGGGACTATGGCTACACCTTC
.,TRBV7-8,TRBJ1-1,.,CASSLFRAEAFF,TGTGCCAGCAGCTTATTTCGTGCTGAAGCTTTCTTT
.,TRBV7-6,TRBJ1-1,.,CASSLSELNTEAFF,TGTGCCAGCAGCTTATCAGAACTGAACACTGAAGCTTTCTTT
TRBD1,TRBV12-5,TRBJ1-1,.,CASGLVIGGGRAEAFF,TGTGCTAGTGGTTTGGTCATAGGGGGCGGAAGGGCTGAAGCTTTCTTT
TRBD1,TRBV19,TRBJ2-1,.,CASSPRTGGYNEQFF,TGTGCCAGTAGTCCCCGGACAGGGGGCTACAATGAGCAGTTCTTC
TRBD1,TRBV5-1,TRBJ1-1,.,CASSLGTGYTEAFF,TGCGCCAGCAGCTTGGGGACAGGGTACACTGAAGCTTTCTTT
.,TRBV9,TRBJ1-3,.,CASSVSQGPGNTIYF,TGTGCCAGCAGCGTATCGCAGGGTCCTGGAAACACCATATATTTT
.,TRBV7-9,TRBJ1-4,.,CASTGGQGTEKLFF,TGTGCCAGCACCGGCGGACAAGGGACTGAAAAACTGTTTTTT
TRBD1,TRBV18,TRBJ1-5,.,CASSAGTDNQPQHF,TGTGCCAGCTCAGCCGGGACAGATAATCAGCCCCAGCATTTT
.,TRBV9,TRBJ2-2,.,CASSLGPNTGELFF,TGTGCCAGCAGCCTGGGGCCTAACACCGGGGAGCTGTTTTTT
TRBD1,TRBV19,TRBJ1-2,.,CASSMSPRTGNYGYTF,TGTGCCAGTAGTATGTCCCCTAGGACAGGGAACTATGGCTACACCTTC
TRBD2,TRBV19,TRBJ2-1,.,CASSILAGGGEEQFF,TGTGCCAGTAGTATTCTAGCGGGAGGCGGGGAAGAGCAGTTCTTC
.,TRBV18,TRBJ2-1,.,CASSLIISYNEQFF,TGTGCCAGCTCACTCATAATTTCCTACAATGAGCAGTTCTTC
TRBD1,TRBV25-1,TRBJ1-1,.,CASSESGGYSEAFF,TGTGCCAGCAGTGAGTCAGGGGGGTATTCTGAAGCTTTCTTT
TRBD2,TRBV2,TRBJ2-2,.,CASSRAGGRTGELFF,TGTGCCAGCAGTCGAGCGGGGGGGCGCACCGGGGAGCTGTTTTTT
.,TRBV27,TRBJ2-1,.,CASRSVRSSYNEQFF,TGTGCCAGCCGTAGCGTCAGGAGCTCCTACAATGAGCAGTTCTTC
TRBD1,TRBV4-1,TRBJ2-5,.,CASSQREFTGAETQYF,TGCGCCAGCAGCCAGAGAGAGTTCACAGGGGCAGAGACCCAGTACTTC
TRBD1,TRBV29-1,TRBJ2-3,.,CSVWDRSTDTQYF,TGCAGCGTTTGGGACAGGAGCACAGATACGCAGTATTTT
TRBD2,TRBV11-1,TRBJ2-7,many,CASSRTGTSGFYEQYF,TGTGCCAGCAGCAGAACCGGGACTAGCGGGTTCTACGAGCAGTACTTC
.,TRBV19,TRBJ1-2,.,CASSPPRGHYGYTF,TGTGCCAGTAGTCCCCCCAGGGGCCACTATGGCTACACCTTC
.,TRBV5-4,TRBJ2-7,.,CASSRDRTYEQYF,TGTGCCAGCAGCCGGGACCGTACCTACGAGCAGTACTTC
TRBD1,TRBV25-1,TRBJ2-7,.,CASSLGTGGYEQYF,TGTGCCAGCAGTCTCGGGACAGGGGGTTACGAGCAGTACTTC
TRBD1,TRBV19,TRBJ1-1,.,CASSSGQGRTEAFF,TGTGCCAGTAGTAGCGGACAGGGAAGGACTGAAGCTTTCTTT
TRBD2,TRBV14,TRBJ2-3,once,CASSHRAGGLSDTQYF,TGTGCCAGCAGCCACCGAGCGGGAGGGTTGTCAGATACGCAGTATTTT
.,TRBV10-3,TRBJ2-3,.,CAISESIQGSDTQYF,TGTGCCATCAGTGAGTCGATTCAGGGTTCAGATACGCAGTATTTT
.,TRBV23-1,TRBJ1-1,.,CASSQSLRAQGLKVWGAFF,TGCGCCAGCAGTCAATCGTTGAGGGCCCAGGGGCTAAAAGTTTGGGGAGCTTTCTTT
.,TRBV20-1,TRBJ2-7,.,CSASGPYEQYF,TGCAGTGCAAGCGGACCTTACGAGCAGTACTTC
.,TRBV29-1,TRBJ1-1,.,CSVGRLGREAFF,TGCAGCGTTGGACGATTGGGGCGGGAAGCTTTCTTT
.,TRBV7-2,TRBJ2-2,.,CASSLSFGRAATGELFF,TGTGCCAGCAGCTTAAGTTTTGGCAGGGCGGCCACCGGGGAGCTGTTTTTT
.,TRBV30,TRBJ2-2,many,CAWSGHRFTGELFF,TGTGCCTGGTCTGGACACCGTTTCACCGGGGAGCTGTTTTTT
.,TRBV11-2,TRBJ2-5,few,CASSLDREETQYF,TGTGCCAGCAGCTTAGACAGGGAAGAGACCCAGTACTTC
.,TRBV2,TRBJ1-2,.,CASRPPTGGNYGYTF,TGTGCCAGCAGGCCACCTACGGGGGGTAACTATGGCTACACCTTC
.,TRBV30,TRBJ1-2,.,CAWRGPEGDYGYTF,TGTGCCTGGAGGGGCCCCGAGGGGGACTATGGCTACACCTTC
TRBD1,TRBV18,TRBJ1-4,.,CASSGTGGEKLFF,TGTGCCAGCTCAGGGACAGGGGGTGAAAAACTGTTTTTT